This is a list of T cell receptor beta chains from one sample in a study of cytomegalovirus exposure and HLA in healthy donors. Profiling relied on immunoSEQ multiplex PCR, and the TCRdb table lists in-frame clones only, not all of them. The sample consists of some 120,000 clones, 80% of them appearing once. Sequencing used PBMCs. The source is a man in his thirties or forties in good health and CMV-seronegative. Both conserved end residues are part of each CDR3. The D gene is left open where the match is weak. Rows may omit the clone size; those that give it use once, few, many or a size class.

j_call clone_size v_call d_call cdr3_nt cdr3_aa
TRBJ2-7 - TRBV2 - TGTGCCAGCAAACGGCGAAGCGTCTACGAGCAGTACTTC CASKRRSVYEQYF
TRBJ2-3 - TRBV7-6 TRBD1 TGTGCCAGCAGCGTCGAGCCAGGGGGTGGGCCAGATACGCAGTATTTT CASSVEPGGGPDTQYF
TRBJ2-7 - TRBV27 TRBD2 TGTGCCAGCAGTTTAGCGGGAGAAATATGGGGCGAGCAGTACTTC CASSLAGEIWGEQYF
TRBJ2-7 - TRBV27 - TGTGCCAGCAGTCAGAGCGGATACTTCTCCTACGAGCAGTACTTC CASSQSGYFSYEQYF
TRBJ1-5 - TRBV15 - TGTGCCACCAGCAGAGAACGGGCCGGGAATAGCAATCAGCCCCAGCATTTT CATSRERAGNSNQPQHF
TRBJ2-7 - TRBV7-2 TRBD1 TGTGCCAGCAGCTTGGGACAGGGGTCCCCCTACGAGCAGTACTTC CASSLGQGSPYEQYF
TRBJ2-7 once TRBV5-1 TRBD1 TGCGCCAGCAGCCCGGGACAGGGCGACGAGCAGTACTTC CASSPGQGDEQYF
TRBJ2-7 - TRBV29-1 - TGCAGCGTATCCACCCCCCAGGGAAGCTCCTACGAGCAGTACTTC CSVSTPQGSSYEQYF
TRBJ1-5 - TRBV7-2 TRBD1 TGTGCCAGCAGAACAACAGGGGGCTTTAATCAGCCCCAGCATTTT CASRTTGGFNQPQHF
TRBJ1-5 - TRBV6-5 - TGTGCCAGCACATCGGGGAATCAGCCCCAGAATTTT CASTSGNQPQNF
TRBJ2-5 - TRBV10-2 TRBD1 TGCGCCAGCAGGGGTGGGACAGCCAATTTATTGGGGACCCAGTACTTC CASRGGTANLLGTQYF
TRBJ2-1 few TRBV27 TRBD2 TGTGCCAGCAACCTGAGCGGGAGGGCCGACGGTGAGCAGTTCTTC CASNLSGRADGEQFF
TRBJ2-1 - TRBV19 - TGTGCCAGTAGTGATGGGAGCTACAATGAGCAGTTCTTC CASSDGSYNEQFF
TRBJ1-1 - TRBV5-1 - TGCGCCAGCAGCTTGACCCGGACAGCGAACACTGAAGCTTTCTTT CASSLTRTANTEAFF
TRBJ2-7 few TRBV9 - TGTGCCAGCAGCCCAGCGGGCAGGTACTACGAGCAGTACTTC CASSPAGRYYEQYF
TRBJ1-1 - TRBV19 TRBD1 TGTGCCAGTAGTATGACAACAGGGGGCGCGACTGAAGCTTTCTTT CASSMTTGGATEAFF
TRBJ1-4 once TRBV5-1 - TGCGCCAGGACTGACAGATCGAATGAAAAACTGTTTTTT CARTDRSNEKLFF
TRBJ1-1 - TRBV7-9 - TGTGCCAGCAGCTTAGTTGGGCGGGAACCTTTCTTT CASSLVGREPFF
TRBJ2-1 - TRBV27 TRBD2 TGTGCCAGCAGTTGGACTAGCGGGTTCAATGAGCAGTTCTTC CASSWTSGFNEQFF
TRBJ1-1 - TRBV5-3 - TGTGCCAGAAGCTCCCTGGGGGGAGTTGAAGCTTTCTTT CARSSLGGVEAFF
TRBJ1-1 - TRBV7-9 TRBD1 TGTGCCAGCAGCTCACAGGGGGCGAGTGAAGCTTTCTTT CASSSQGASEAFF
TRBJ1-1 - TRBV7-8 TRBD1 TGTGCCAGCAGGGGGACAGTGACTGTTAGAGGTGAAGCTTTCTTT CASRGTVTVRGEAFF
TRBJ2-2 once TRBV2 TRBD1 TGTGCCGGGGGACAGGGGAGGGGGGAGCTGTTTTTT CAGGQGRGELFF
TRBJ2-1 - TRBV6-6 - TGTGCCAGCAGTCCTCGGGGGAGCTCCTACAATGAGCAGTTCTTC CASSPRGSSYNEQFF
TRBJ2-6 - TRBV4-3 - TGCGCCAGCAGCCAAGATTGGCAGGGGAGCTCTGGGGCCAACGTCCTGACTTTC CASSQDWQGSSGANVLTF
TRBJ2-6 - TRBV9 - TGTGCCAGCAGCGTAGATACGGCGGGTGCCAACGTCCTGACTTTC CASSVDTAGANVLTF
TRBJ1-2 - TRBV7-8 TRBD1 TGTGCCAGCAGCTTAGGCTTCGGACAGGGGGCTCGCTACACCTTC CASSLGFGQGARYTF
TRBJ2-6 - TRBV5-6 - TGTGCCAGCCGCCTGGAGCTTGGGGCCAACGTCCTGACTTTC CASRLELGANVLTF
TRBJ2-7 few TRBV5-1 - TGCGCCAGCAGCTTGGGCAGGGACTCCTACGAGCAGTACTTC CASSLGRDSYEQYF
TRBJ1-1 - TRBV19 - TGTGCCAGTAGTCCGACAATACTGGACACTGAAGCTTTCTTT CASSPTILDTEAFF
TRBJ1-4 - TRBV15 - TGTGCCACCAGCTACCGCGACAGAACTAATGAAAAACTGTTTTTT CATSYRDRTNEKLFF
TRBJ1-1 - TRBV7-9 TRBD1 TGTGCCAGCAGCTTGGACAGGGACACTGAAGCTTTCTTT CASSLDRDTEAFF
TRBJ2-7 - TRBV27 - TGTGCCAGCAGCCAAGGGGGGGGAAGCTCCTACGAGCAGTACTTC CASSQGGGSSYEQYF
TRBJ1-2 - TRBV6-6 TRBD1 TGTGCCAGCAACCCGACAGGGGGCAACTATGGCTACACCTTC CASNPTGGNYGYTF
TRBJ2-1 - TRBV28 - TGTGCCAGCAGTTTTTTCCTCCAGGGACTCTACAATGAGCAGTTCTTC CASSFFLQGLYNEQFF
TRBJ1-1 - TRBV10-2 - TGCGCCAGCAGCGGGACAACCAACACTGAAGCTTTCTTT CASSGTTNTEAFF
TRBJ2-7 - TRBV7-9 TRBD2 TGTGCCAGCAGCAGCAGAGCGGGAGGTTACGAGCAGTACTTC CASSSRAGGYEQYF
TRBJ1-4 once TRBV28 TRBD1 TGTGCCAGCAGTAGACAGGGCCAGTATGAAAAACTGTTTTTT CASSRQGQYEKLFF
TRBJ2-7 - TRBV12-5 TRBD1 TGTGCTAGTGGTTTCCCTAACTCCAGGGGGCATGGCTACGAGCAGTACTTC CASGFPNSRGHGYEQYF
TRBJ2-1 - TRBV10-1 TRBD2 TGCGCCAGCAGTGAGTCGTGGGGGATTAGCGGGAGGGCCCATGAGCAGTTCTTC CASSESWGISGRAHEQFF